This is a list of T cell receptor beta chains from one sample in a study of T-cell reconstitution after alpha-beta-depleted transplantation in children. Each CDR3 protein gets one entry after TCRdb re-called the PCR reads with MiXCR. Of fewer than 1 million distinct CDR3 sequences in the sample, around 15% were seen once. This specimen consisted of PBMCs, mostly from graft donor cells, obtained 360 days after TCRalphabeta/CD19-depleted stem cell transplant. These receptors originate from a male patient between 10 and 17 years old who had a stem cell transplant for acute lymphoblastic leukemia, so the T cells may come from the graft donor. The CDR3 runs from the conserved cysteine through the conserved F or W. The order of the fields is D gene, clone size, V gene, J gene, CDR3 DNA, CDR3 protein. A D gene is named only where the DNA matches it firmly. Expanded clones get a size class; other rows say once, few or many, or leave the size out.

>TRBD1|once|TRBV24-1|TRBJ2-1
TGTGCCACCAGTGACCCGGGGGACAGGGGTCCTCACAATGAGCAGTTCTTC
CATSDPGDRGPHNEQFF
>NA|few|TRBV7-9|TRBJ1-4
TGTGCCAGCGCCCCGTCCGAAAAACTGTTTTTT
CASAPSEKLFF
>TRBD2|few|TRBV5-5|TRBJ2-2
TGTGCCAGCAGCCGATTATCCTTCGCGGGAGATGGCGGGGAGCTGTTTTTT
CASSRLSFAGDGGELFF
>TRBD2|few|TRBV4-1|TRBJ2-1
TGCGCCAGCAGCCACCCGGGACTAGCGGGAGACGAGCAGTTCTTC
CASSHPGLAGDEQFF
>NA|few|TRBV7-8|TRBJ1-5
TGTGCCAGCAGCGTTTCCCGGGCGTCGCCCCAGCATTTT
CASSVSRASPQHF
>TRBD2|NA|TRBV7-9|TRBJ2-7
TGTGCCAGCACCTATTCGACTAGCGTTGAGCAGTACTTC
CASTYSTSVEQYF
>TRBD1|few|TRBV7-8|TRBJ1-2
TGTGCCAGCAGCCACCAGCCTCAGGGGGTCCCCTATGGCTACACCTTC
CASSHQPQGVPYGYTF
>NA|few|TRBV5-1|TRBJ2-3
TGCGCCAGCAATATGCAGGGAAGGGCAGATACGCAGTATTTT
CASNMQGRADTQYF
>NA|many|TRBV7-3|TRBJ2-2
TGTGCCAGCAGTCCCTTGACGGCAGGGAACACCGGGGAGCTGTTTTTT
CASSPLTAGNTGELFF
>NA|few|TRBV4-1|TRBJ1-5
TGCGCCAGCAGCCCCGTTTACAGGAGCAATCAGCCCCAGCATTTT
CASSPVYRSNQPQHF
>NA|few|TRBV20-1|TRBJ2-7
TGCAGTGCCCAAAAGGGGCAGGGTGTCGACGAGCAGTACTTC
CSAQKGQGVDEQYF
>NA|NA|TRBV12-3/TRBV12-4|TRBJ2-6
TGTGCCAGCAGTAAAAGGACTCCCTCTGGGGCCAACGTCCTGACTTTC
CASSKRTPSGANVLTF
>TRBD2|few|TRBV10-1|TRBJ2-3
TGCGCCAGCAGTGAACAGATAGCGGGATACACAGATACGCAGTATTTT
CASSEQIAGYTDTQYF
>NA|NA|TRBV18|TRBJ2-1
TGTGCCAGCTCACCGAACCGACACAGGTTATCCTACAATGAGCAGTTCTTC
CASSPNRHRLSYNEQFF
>NA|many|TRBV12-3/TRBV12-4|TRBJ2-1
TGTGCCAGCAGTTCTGAAGCAAGACTCTCCCATGAGCAGTTCTTC
CASSSEARLSHEQFF
>TRBD1|few|TRBV12-3/TRBV12-4|TRBJ1-6
TGTGCCAGCAGTTTTAGCAGGGACAGTTCACCCCTCCACTTT
CASSFSRDSSPLHF
>NA|many|TRBV24-1|TRBJ2-7
TGTGCCACCAGTTCCTCTAGCGACTACCCATGGGGGGAGCAGTACTTC
CATSSSSDYPWGEQYF